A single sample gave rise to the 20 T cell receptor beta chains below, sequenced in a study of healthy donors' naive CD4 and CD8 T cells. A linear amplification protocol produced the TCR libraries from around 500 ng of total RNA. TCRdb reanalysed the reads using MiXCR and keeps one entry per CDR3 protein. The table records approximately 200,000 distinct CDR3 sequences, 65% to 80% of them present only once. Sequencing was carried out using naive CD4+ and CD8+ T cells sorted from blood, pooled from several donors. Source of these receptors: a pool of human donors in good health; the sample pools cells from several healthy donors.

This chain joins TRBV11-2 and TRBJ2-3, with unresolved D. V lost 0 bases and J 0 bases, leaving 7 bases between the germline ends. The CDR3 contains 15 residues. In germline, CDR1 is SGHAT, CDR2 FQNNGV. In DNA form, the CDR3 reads TGTGCCAGCAGCTTAGAGGTTTTTAGCACAGATACGCAGTATTTT. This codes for CASSLEVFSTDTQYF.

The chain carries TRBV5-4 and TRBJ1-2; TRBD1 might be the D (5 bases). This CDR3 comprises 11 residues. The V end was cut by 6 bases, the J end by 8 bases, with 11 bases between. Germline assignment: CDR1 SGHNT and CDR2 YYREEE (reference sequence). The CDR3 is CASTRGEGYTF. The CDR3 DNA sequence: TGTGCCAGCACCCGAGGGGAAGGCTACACCTTC.

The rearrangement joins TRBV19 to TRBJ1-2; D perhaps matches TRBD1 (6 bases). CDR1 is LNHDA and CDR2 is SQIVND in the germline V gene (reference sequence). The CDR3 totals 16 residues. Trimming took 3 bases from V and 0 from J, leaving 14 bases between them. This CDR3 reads CASSMEQGPANYGYTF. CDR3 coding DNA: TGTGCCAGTAGTATGGAGCAGGGGCCAGCTAACTATGGCTACACCTTC. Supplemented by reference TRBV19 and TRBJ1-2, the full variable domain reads DGGITQSPKYLFRKEGQNVTLSCEQNLNHDAMYWYRQDPGQGLRLIYYSQIVNDFQKGDIAEGYSVSREKKESFPLTVTSAQKNPTAFYLCASSMEQGPANYGYTFGSGTRLTVV.

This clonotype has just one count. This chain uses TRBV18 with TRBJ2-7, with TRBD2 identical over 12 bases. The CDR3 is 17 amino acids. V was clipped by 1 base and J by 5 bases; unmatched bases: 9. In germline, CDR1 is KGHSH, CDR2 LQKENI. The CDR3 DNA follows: TGTGCCAGCTCACCACGGGAAGGACTAGCGGGATTGGACGAGCAGTACTTC. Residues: CASSPREGLAGLDEQYF.

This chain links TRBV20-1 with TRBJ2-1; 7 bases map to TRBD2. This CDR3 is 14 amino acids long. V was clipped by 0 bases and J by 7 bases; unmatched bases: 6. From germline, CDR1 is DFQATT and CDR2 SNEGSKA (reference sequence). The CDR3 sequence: CSAREREFPNEQFF. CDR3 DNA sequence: TGCAGTGCTAGAGAGCGGGAGTTCCCTAATGAGCAGTTCTTC.

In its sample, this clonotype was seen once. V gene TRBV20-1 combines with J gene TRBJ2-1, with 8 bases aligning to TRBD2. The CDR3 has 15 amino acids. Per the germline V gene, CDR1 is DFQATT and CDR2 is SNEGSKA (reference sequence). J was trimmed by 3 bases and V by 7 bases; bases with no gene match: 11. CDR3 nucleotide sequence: TGCAGTGTCGCCCCTCGAGCGGGAGACTACAATGAGCAGTTCTTC. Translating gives CSVAPRAGDYNEQFF.

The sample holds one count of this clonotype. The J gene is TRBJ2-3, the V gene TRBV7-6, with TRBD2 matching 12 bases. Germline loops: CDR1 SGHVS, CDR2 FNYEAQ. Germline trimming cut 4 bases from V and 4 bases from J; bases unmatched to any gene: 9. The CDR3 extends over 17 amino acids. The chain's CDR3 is CASSSISSGRAADTQYF. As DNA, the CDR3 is TGTGCCAGCAGCTCGATATCTAGCGGGAGGGCCGCAGATACGCAGTATTTT.

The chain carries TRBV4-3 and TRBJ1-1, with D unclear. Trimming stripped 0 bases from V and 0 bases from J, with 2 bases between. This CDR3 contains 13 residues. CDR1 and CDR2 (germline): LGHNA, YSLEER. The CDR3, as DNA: TGCGCCAGCAGCCAAGAGTTGAACACTGAAGCTTTCTTT. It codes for CASSQELNTEAFF.

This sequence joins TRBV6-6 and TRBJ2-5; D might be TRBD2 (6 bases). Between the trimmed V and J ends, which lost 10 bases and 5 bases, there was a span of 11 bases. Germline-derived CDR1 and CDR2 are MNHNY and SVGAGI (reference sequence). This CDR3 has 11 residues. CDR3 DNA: TGTGCCACGGGAGTGGGGGAGACCCAGTACTTC. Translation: CATGVGETQYF.

The DNA of the CDR3 is TGCAGCGTTGAAGTTCAAGAGACCCAGTACTTC. This translates into CSVEVQETQYF. This chain uses TRBV29-1 with TRBJ2-5; D is uncertain. Germline V gene sequence: CDR1 SQVTM, CDR2 ANQGSEA. V lost 1 base to trimming and J lost 2 bases, with 2 bases between them. The CDR3 runs to 11 residues.

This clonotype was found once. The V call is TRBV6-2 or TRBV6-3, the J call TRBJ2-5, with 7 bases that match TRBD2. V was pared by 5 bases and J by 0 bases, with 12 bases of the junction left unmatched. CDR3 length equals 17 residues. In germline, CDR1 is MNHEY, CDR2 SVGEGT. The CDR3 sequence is CASSHPRPLADQETQYF. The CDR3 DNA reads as TGTGCCAGCAGTCACCCGAGGCCCCTAGCGGACCAAGAGACCCAGTACTTC.

The CDR3 region has the DNA TGTGCCAGCAGTTCCTCTGGCGTGGACTACGAGCAGTACGTC. Its translation: CASSSSGVDYEQYV. The rearrangement links TRBV6-2 or TRBV6-3 to TRBJ2-7; D remains unclear. The CDR3 runs to 14 residues. The germline V and J ends were trimmed by 4 bases and 3 bases, with 13 bases remaining between them. CDR1 and CDR2 (germline): MNHEY, SVGEGT.

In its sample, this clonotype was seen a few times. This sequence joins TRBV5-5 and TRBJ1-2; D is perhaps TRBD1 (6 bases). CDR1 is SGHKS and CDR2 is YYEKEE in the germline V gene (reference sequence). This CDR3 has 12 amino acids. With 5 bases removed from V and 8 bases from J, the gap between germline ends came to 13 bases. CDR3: CASRNYGGGYTF. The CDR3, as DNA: TGTGCCAGCAGGAACTATGGGGGCGGCTACACCTTC.

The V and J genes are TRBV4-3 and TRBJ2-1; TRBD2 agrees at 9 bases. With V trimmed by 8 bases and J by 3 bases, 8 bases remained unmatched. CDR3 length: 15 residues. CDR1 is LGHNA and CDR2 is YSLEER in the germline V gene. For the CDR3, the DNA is TGCGCCAGCGGAATTTTAGCGGGAGACTACAATGAGCAGTTCTTC. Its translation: CASGILAGDYNEQFF.

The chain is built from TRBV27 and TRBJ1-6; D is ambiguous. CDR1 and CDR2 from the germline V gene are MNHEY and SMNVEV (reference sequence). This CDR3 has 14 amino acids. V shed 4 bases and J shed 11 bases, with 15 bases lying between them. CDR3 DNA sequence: TGTGCCAGCAGTTGGAGCAGAGGCAAGACACCCCTCCACTTT. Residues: CASSWSRGKTPLHF.

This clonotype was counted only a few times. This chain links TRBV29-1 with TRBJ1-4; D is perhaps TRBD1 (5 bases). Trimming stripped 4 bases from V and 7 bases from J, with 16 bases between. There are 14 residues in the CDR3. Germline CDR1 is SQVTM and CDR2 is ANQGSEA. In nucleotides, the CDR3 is TGCAGCGTTGGGAGGACCCTTCAGGGTGAAAAACTGTTTTTT. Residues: CSVGRTLQGEKLFF.

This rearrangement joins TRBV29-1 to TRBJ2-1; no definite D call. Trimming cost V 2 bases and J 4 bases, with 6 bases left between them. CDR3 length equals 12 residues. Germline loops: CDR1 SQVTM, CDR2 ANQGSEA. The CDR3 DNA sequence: TGCAGCGTTGAAATCAGATACAATGAGCAGTTCTTC. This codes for CSVEIRYNEQFF.

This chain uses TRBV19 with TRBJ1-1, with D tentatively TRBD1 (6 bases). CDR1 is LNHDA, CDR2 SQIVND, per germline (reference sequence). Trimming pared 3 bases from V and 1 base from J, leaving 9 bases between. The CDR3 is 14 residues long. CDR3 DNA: TGTGCCAGTAGTATGACAGGAGGGAACACTGAAGCTTTCTTT. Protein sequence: CASSMTGGNTEAFF.

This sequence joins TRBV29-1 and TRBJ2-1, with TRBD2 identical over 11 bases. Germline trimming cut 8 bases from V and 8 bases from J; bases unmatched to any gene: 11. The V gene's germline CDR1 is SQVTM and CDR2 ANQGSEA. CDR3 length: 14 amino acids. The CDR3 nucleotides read TGCAGCTATATGGGACTAGCGGTGTACGATGAGCAGTTCTTC. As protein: CSYMGLAVYDEQFF.

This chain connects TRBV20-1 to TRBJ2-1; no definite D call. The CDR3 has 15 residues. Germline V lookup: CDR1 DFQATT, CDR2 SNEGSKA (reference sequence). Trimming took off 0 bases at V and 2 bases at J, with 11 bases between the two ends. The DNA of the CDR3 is TGCAGTGCTAGAGATACTATGATCACCTACAATGAGCAGTTCTTC. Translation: CSARDTMITYNEQFF.